This TCR beta chain emerged from a study of blood T cell repertoires in COVID-19. Study-wide context: The United States, Italy and Spain provided the acute and convalescent COVID-19 samples. T cells, B-cell-depleted T cells, or PBMCs supplied cDNA or gDNA.

In Seattle, patients joined the study during active infection and were tracked longitudinally. Study processing details: Estimated nucleated cell counts came from reference gene primer amplification. Method: immunoSEQ multiplex PCR; TCRdb's copy keeps in-frame clones and lacks some. V, J and clone size are taken as reported in that table, and D and trimming were inferred from the DNA itself. The table shows approximately 160,000 clones, with around 84% occurring only once. The CDR3 runs to 15 residues. V dropped 5 bases and J dropped 5 bases, with 19 bases sitting between them. Per the germline V gene, CDR1 is SGHTA and CDR2 is FQGNSA.

The V call is TRBV7-2, the J call TRBJ2-7; weak D call: TRBD2 (6 bases). This TCR derives from a man between 60 and 75 years old with COVID-19, enrolled during active disease. Sequenced: peripheral blood. CDR3 residues: CASSPSGRVSHEQYF. The CDR3 DNA reads as TGTGCCAGCAGCCCGAGCGGGCGGGTGTCCCACGAGCAGTACTTC.